This T cell receptor (beta chain) was sequenced during a study of CD8+CD57+ T cells in acquired aplastic anemia. About the study: Quantities of DNA derived from sorted CD4+ and CD8+ cells averaged approximately 3.5 ug. Findings and caveats of the study: Between patients and controls, about 31 CD8+ CDR3 sequences were found in common.

Template material for TCR beta VDJ and CDR3 profiling consisted of genomic DNA. Each CDR3 protein is one row after TCRdb ran MiXCR on the reads. The sample contains under 350,000 distinct CDR3 sequences, 55% to 65% of which appear only once. The germline V gene encodes CDR1 SGHTA and CDR2 FQGNSA. CDR3 length equals 14 residues. Trimming stripped 3 bases from V and 1 base from J, with 10 bases between. As to this clonotype: Its cognate antigen is unknown.

Sequenced input: sorted CD4+, CD8+, or CD8+CD57+ T cells (not recorded which) from PBMCs. V is TRBV7-2 and J is TRBJ2-7; no reliable D call. The clonotype was recovered from a human donor with severe aplastic anemia or a healthy control (not recorded which). The CDR3 sequence is CASSFAVGSYEQYF. As DNA, the CDR3 is TGTGCCAGCAGCTTTGCGGTAGGGTCCTACGAGCAGTACTTC.